Listed below are T cell receptor beta chains from one sample, sequenced in a study of cytomegalovirus exposure and HLA in healthy donors. Clones were sequenced by immunoSEQ multiplex PCR, and TCRdb holds only the in-frame ones, with some missing. The sample has 90,000 to 130,000 clones; 70% to 80% are singletons. Specimen: PBMCs. These receptors were taken from a young woman in good health and CMV-seropositive. Each CDR3 is given with its conserved first and last residue. D genes are given only for firm matches. Expanded clones are given a class, and other clones once, few, many or no size at all.

J | size | V | D | DNA | CDR3
TRBJ2-1 | once | TRBV4-1 | TRBD2 | TGCGCCAGCAGCCAGACCGGGACTAGCGGGAGAGGGGTACACAATGAGCAGTTCTTC | CASSQTGTSGRGVHNEQFF
TRBJ1-3 | NA | TRBV5-4 | TRBD1 | TGTGCCAGCAGCTTGGATATCTGGACAGGCTACTCTGGAAACACCATATATTTT | CASSLDIWTGYSGNTIYF
TRBJ1-4 | NA | TRBV10-1 | NA | TGCGCCAGCAGTGAACACCAGACTGACAAACTGTTTTTT | CASSEHQTDKLFF
TRBJ1-2 | NA | TRBV6-5 | TRBD1 | TGTGCCAGCAGAGCCTCGGGACAGGGTTATGGCTACACCTTC | CASRASGQGYGYTF
TRBJ1-1 | NA | TRBV18 | TRBD1 | TGTGCCAGCTCCTTGGCCAGGGGGATGAACACTGAAGCTTTCTTT | CASSLARGMNTEAFF
TRBJ2-7 | NA | TRBV4-1 | NA | TGCGCCAGCAGCGAAAGGGGGACGGGGGAGCAGTACTTC | CASSERGTGEQYF
TRBJ2-7 | NA | TRBV5-4 | TRBD2 | TGTGCCAGCAGCTCGAAGCGGGAGGACCCGTACGAGCAGTACTTC | CASSSKREDPYEQYF
TRBJ2-7 | NA | TRBV27 | NA | TGTGCCAGCAGTTTAAGTTCAGATCCCTACGAGCAGTACTTC | CASSLSSDPYEQYF
TRBJ1-5 | NA | TRBV6-5 | TRBD1 | TGTGCCAGCAGTTCTACACAGGGGGAGTTTCAGCCCCAGCATTTT | CASSSTQGEFQPQHF
TRBJ2-1 | NA | TRBV6-1 | NA | TGTGCCAGCAGTGAAGCGGCGGAACAATCCTACAATGAGCAGTTCTTC | CASSEAAEQSYNEQFF
TRBJ2-3 | NA | TRBV18 | NA | TGTGCCAGCTCACCAAGGTGGAGGGGAGAGGGAGATACGCAGTATTTT | CASSPRWRGEGDTQYF
TRBJ1-5 | NA | TRBV10-3 | NA | TGTGCCATCAGTTCAGGGGTTAGTCAGCCCCAGCATTTT | CAISSGVSQPQHF
TRBJ1-3 | NA | TRBV6-6 | NA | TGTGCCAGCAGTTACTCAGGGGCTGGAAACACCATATATTTT | CASSYSGAGNTIYF
TRBJ2-2 | NA | TRBV5-1 | NA | TGCGCCAGCAGCTTGGATTCCAGATTATTCACCGGGGAGCTGTTTTTT | CASSLDSRLFTGELFF
TRBJ2-3 | NA | TRBV7-3 | TRBD2 | TGTGCCAGCAACCAAAGGGACTACCCCTACACAGATACGCAGTATTTT | CASNQRDYPYTDTQYF
TRBJ1-1 | once | TRBV27 | NA | TGTGCCAGCAGTTTCGGGGGTAACACTGAAGCTTTCTTT | CASSFGGNTEAFF
TRBJ2-7 | few | TRBV27 | TRBD1 | TGTGCCAGCAGTCCTCGGGACAGCTCCTACGAGCAGTACTTC | CASSPRDSSYEQYF
TRBJ2-7 | NA | TRBV7-8 | NA | TGTGCCAGCAGCTCCCGGAGTGGGAGGAACGAGCAGTACTTC | CASSSRSGRNEQYF
TRBJ2-1 | NA | TRBV6-1 | TRBD2 | TGTGCCAGCAGTGAAACGCTAGCGGGTTGGGACAATGAGCAGTTCTTC | CASSETLAGWDNEQFF
TRBJ2-7 | NA | TRBV7-2 | TRBD2 | TGTGCCAGCAGCAGTGGCCGGACTAGCGGCTCCTACGAGCAGTACTTC | CASSSGRTSGSYEQYF
TRBJ1-5 | NA | TRBV30 | TRBD1 | TGTGCCTGGAGTGGGGGGCAGGGGGCCCAGCCCCAGCATTTT | CAWSGGQGAQPQHF
TRBJ1-5 | NA | TRBV4-1 | NA | TGCGCCAGCAGCCAAGTCTCTGATCAGCCCCAGCATTTT | CASSQVSDQPQHF
TRBJ1-1 | NA | TRBV28 | NA | TGTGCCAGCAGCCTACCCCAGGGGACGCGGAACACTGAAGCTTTCTTT | CASSLPQGTRNTEAFF
TRBJ2-1 | few | TRBV5-6 | NA | TGTGCCAGCAGCTTGGTGGCTGAGCAGTTCTTC | CASSLVAEQFF
TRBJ2-2 | NA | TRBV11-1 | NA | TGTGCCAGCAGCTTACTGGGGCTGGGCACCGGGGAGCTGTTTTTT | CASSLLGLGTGELFF
TRBJ1-1 | NA | TRBV7-3 | NA | TGTGCCAGCAGCTTAACCAGGGTTGGGGCTGAAGCTTTCTTT | CASSLTRVGAEAFF
TRBJ1-5 | NA | TRBV15 | NA | TGTGCCACCACCTCAGCGCCCCTAAGAGGTCAGCCCCAGCATTTT | CATTSAPLRGQPQHF
TRBJ1-3 | NA | TRBV19 | NA | TGTGCCAGTAGTATAGCTGCAGGGTACGGAAACACCATATATTTT | CASSIAAGYGNTIYF
TRBJ2-1 | NA | TRBV5-1 | TRBD2 | TGCGCCAGCAGGGAGGGACTAGCGGGTATCAATGAGCAGTTCTTC | CASREGLAGINEQFF
TRBJ1-2 | NA | TRBV5-1 | NA | TGCGCCAGCAGCCCGGGGGCTAACTATGGCTACACCTTC | CASSPGANYGYTF
TRBJ1-1 | NA | TRBV18 | TRBD1 | TGTGCCAGCTCACCGCGAACCAGGGGGAGATACACTGAAGCTTTCTTT | CASSPRTRGRYTEAFF
TRBJ1-1 | NA | TRBV2 | NA | TGTGCCACCATGACAGAGAACACTGAAGCTTTCTTT | CATMTENTEAFF
TRBJ2-7 | NA | TRBV7-9 | NA | TGTGCCAGCAGCTCCAGGGGTGGGGGCGAGCAGTACTTC | CASSSRGGGEQYF
TRBJ1-1 | NA | TRBV5-1 | NA | TGCGCCAGCAGCTTGGGACTGTTGAACACTGAAGCTTTCTTT | CASSLGLLNTEAFF
TRBJ2-7 | NA | TRBV9 | TRBD2 | TGTGCCAGCAGCGCAGCGGGAGGTTACTACGAGCAGTACTTC | CASSAAGGYYEQYF
TRBJ1-1 | few | TRBV5-1 | TRBD1 | TGCGCCAGCAGCACGGGACAGGGTGGCACTGAAGCTTTCTTT | CASSTGQGGTEAFF
TRBJ2-1 | once | TRBV7-8 | TRBD2 | TGTGCCAGCAGCTTAGTAGCGGGAGGGTACGGTGAGCAGTTCTTC | CASSLVAGGYGEQFF
TRBJ2-5 | NA | TRBV7-9 | NA | TGTGCCAGCAGCTTACGACCATGGACAGAGAAGTACCAAGAGACCCAGTACTTC | CASSLRPWTEKYQETQYF
TRBJ1-5 | NA | TRBV28 | NA | TGTGCCAGCAGAGAACAGGGAAAGGGCAATCAGCCCCAGCATTTT | CASREQGKGNQPQHF
TRBJ1-5 | NA | TRBV12-5 | NA | TGTGCTAGTGGTTTGTCTTATATCGATCAGCCCCAGCATTTT | CASGLSYIDQPQHF
TRBJ1-2 | NA | TRBV7-9 | NA | TGTGCCAGCAGCCTACCGGGCCGGGACGGAGGGGGCTACACCTTC | CASSLPGRDGGGYTF
TRBJ2-7 | NA | TRBV7-2 | TRBD2 | TGTGCCAGCAGCAAGGGACTAGCGAACTCCTACGAGCAGTACTTC | CASSKGLANSYEQYF
TRBJ2-1 | NA | TRBV5-1 | TRBD2 | TGCGCCAGCAGCGTCCGGGACTACCTCTCCTACAATGAGCAGTTCTTC | CASSVRDYLSYNEQFF
TRBJ1-1 | NA | TRBV30 | NA | TGTGCCTGGAGTTATTGGAGGAACACTGAAGCTTTCTTT | CAWSYWRNTEAFF
TRBJ2-7 | NA | TRBV7-9 | NA | TGTGCCAGCAGCTTAGCCGACATCTACGAGCAGTACTTC | CASSLADIYEQYF
TRBJ2-2 | NA | TRBV27 | TRBD2 | TGTGCCAGCAAACCGGGACTAGCGGCCGGGGAGCTGTTTTTT | CASKPGLAAGELFF
TRBJ2-5 | NA | TRBV4-1 | NA | TGCGCCAGCAGCCAAGTCGCGGCGGCTAGCCAGTACTTC | CASSQVAAASQYF
TRBJ2-7 | NA | TRBV6-5 | TRBD2 | TGTGCCAGCACCTCGCTAGCGGTCTTGCCCTACGAGCAGTACTTC | CASTSLAVLPYEQYF
TRBJ1-1 | NA | TRBV30 | NA | TGTGCCTGGAGTGCGACGACAGTGAACACTGAAGCTTTCTTT | CAWSATTVNTEAFF
TRBJ1-1 | NA | TRBV25-1 | NA | TGTGCCAGTGAGCATCCAGAAGCTTTCTTT | CASEHPEAFF